Presented here are 5 T cell receptor beta chains from one specimen sequenced in a study of blood T cell repertoires in COVID-19. Sequencing was performed with immunoSEQ multiplex PCR; in TCRdb, only in-frame clones are kept and a portion is missing. The sample lists about 59,000 clones; over 75% were seen once. The sample taken for sequencing was peripheral blood. The source of these receptors is a man aged 80 or over with acute or convalescent COVID-19.

The chain is built from TRBV18 and TRBJ2-3, with 8 bases matching TRBD1. This CDR3 contains 14 residues. The germline V gene has CDR1 KGHSH and CDR2 LQKENI. After removal of 3 bases from V and 5 bases from J, the junction contained 4 bases not matched to a gene. The CDR3 protein is CASSPGQVKDTQYF. In nucleotides, the CDR3 is TGTGCCAGCTCACCGGGACAGGTAAAAGATACGCAGTATTTT.

V is TRBV10-3 and J is TRBJ1-2, with 7 bases that match TRBD1. This CDR3 has 16 residues. With 0 bases clipped from V and 4 bases from J, the junction kept 8 bases outside the gene matches. CDR1 ENHRY and CDR2 SYGVKD come from the germline V gene. DNA of the CDR3: TGTGCCATCAGTGAGTCGTTTGAGGGGGCAAGCTATGGCTACACCTTC. The encoded protein is CAISESFEGASYGYTF.

In this sample, this clone turned up a few times. This sequence joins TRBV19 and TRBJ1-5; the D gene is possibly TRBD1 (6 bases). The CDR3 is made up of 13 amino acids. Germline V gene data show CDR1 as LNHDA and CDR2 as SQIVND (reference sequence). Deletions cut 4 bases from V and 6 bases from J, with 10 bases between. The CDR3 DNA reads as TGTGCCAGTAGTAAGGGGGTTGGTCAGCCCCAGCATTTT. Translated: CASSKGVGQPQHF.

V and J are TRBV2 and TRBJ2-3; D not resolved. Germline CDR1 SNHLY, CDR2 FYNNEI. V was pared by 4 bases and J by 2 bases, with 7 bases between. The CDR3 loop spans 13 amino acids. The CDR3 region has the DNA TGTGCCAGCAGTGGGCCATTCACAGATACGCAGTATTTT. This encodes CASSGPFTDTQYF.

The chain links TRBV7-2 to TRBJ2-3; TRBD2 might be the D (6 bases). Per germline, CDR1 SGHTA and CDR2 FQGNSA. The CDR3 has 16 amino acids. The germline V and J ends were trimmed by 0 bases and 2 bases, with 12 bases remaining between them. This CDR3 is CASSLAPRGSTDTQYF. In DNA form, the CDR3 reads TGTGCCAGCAGCTTAGCGCCGCGGGGTTCCACAGATACGCAGTATTTT.